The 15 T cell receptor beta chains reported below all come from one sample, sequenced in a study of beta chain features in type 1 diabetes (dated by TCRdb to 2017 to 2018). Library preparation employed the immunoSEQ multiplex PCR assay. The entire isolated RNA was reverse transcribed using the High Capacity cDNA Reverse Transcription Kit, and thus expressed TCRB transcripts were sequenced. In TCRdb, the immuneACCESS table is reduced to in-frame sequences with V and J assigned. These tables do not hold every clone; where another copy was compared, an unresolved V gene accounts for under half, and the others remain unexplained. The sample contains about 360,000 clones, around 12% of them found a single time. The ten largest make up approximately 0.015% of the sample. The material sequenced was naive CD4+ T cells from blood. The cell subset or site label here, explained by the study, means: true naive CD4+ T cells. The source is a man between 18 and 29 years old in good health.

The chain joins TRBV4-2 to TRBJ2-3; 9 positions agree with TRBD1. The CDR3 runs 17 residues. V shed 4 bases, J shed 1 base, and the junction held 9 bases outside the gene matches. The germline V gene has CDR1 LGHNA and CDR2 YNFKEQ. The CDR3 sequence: CASSRLGTGGGTDTQYF. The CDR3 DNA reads TGTGCCAGCAGCCGGTTGGGCACAGGGGGCGGCACAGATACGCAGTATTTT.

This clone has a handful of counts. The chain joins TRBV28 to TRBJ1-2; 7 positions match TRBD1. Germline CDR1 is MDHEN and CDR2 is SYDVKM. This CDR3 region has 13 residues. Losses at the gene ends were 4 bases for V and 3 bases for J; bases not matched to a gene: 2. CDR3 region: CASSSTGYYGYTF. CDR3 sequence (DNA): TGTGCCAGCAGTTCGACAGGGTACTATGGCTACACCTTC.

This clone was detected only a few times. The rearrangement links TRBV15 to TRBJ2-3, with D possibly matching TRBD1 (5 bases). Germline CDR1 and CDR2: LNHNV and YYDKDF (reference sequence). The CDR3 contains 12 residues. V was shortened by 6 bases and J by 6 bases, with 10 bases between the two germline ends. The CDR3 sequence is CATRYPGDTQYF. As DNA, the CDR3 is TGTGCCACCAGGTACCCAGGGGATACGCAGTATTTT.

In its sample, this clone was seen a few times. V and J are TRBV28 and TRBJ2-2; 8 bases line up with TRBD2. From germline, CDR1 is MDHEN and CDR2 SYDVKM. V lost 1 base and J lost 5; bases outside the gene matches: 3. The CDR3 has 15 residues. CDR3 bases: TGTGCCAGCAGTTTATTGGGGACTAGAACCGGGGAGCTGTTTTTT. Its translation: CASSLLGTRTGELFF. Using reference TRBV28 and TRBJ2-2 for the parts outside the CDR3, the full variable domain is DVKVTQSSRYLVKRTGEKVFLECVQDMDHENMFWYRQDPGLGLRLIYFSYDVKMKEKGDIPEGYSVSREKKERFSLILESASTNQTSMYLCASSLLGTRTGELFFGEGSRLTVL.

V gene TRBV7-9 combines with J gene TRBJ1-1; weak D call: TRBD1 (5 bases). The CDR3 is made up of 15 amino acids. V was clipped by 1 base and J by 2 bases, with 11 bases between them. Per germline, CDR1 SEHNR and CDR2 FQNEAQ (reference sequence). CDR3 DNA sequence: TGTGCCAGCAGCTTAGTAGCCGGGGGTAACACTGAAGCTTTCTTT. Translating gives CASSLVAGGNTEAFF.

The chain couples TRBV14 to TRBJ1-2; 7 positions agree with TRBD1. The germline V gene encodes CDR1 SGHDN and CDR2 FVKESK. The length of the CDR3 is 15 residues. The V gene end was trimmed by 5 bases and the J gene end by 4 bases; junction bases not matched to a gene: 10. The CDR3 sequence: CASSDVEGGFYGYTF. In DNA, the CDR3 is TGTGCCAGCAGCGACGTAGAAGGGGGCTTCTATGGCTACACCTTC.

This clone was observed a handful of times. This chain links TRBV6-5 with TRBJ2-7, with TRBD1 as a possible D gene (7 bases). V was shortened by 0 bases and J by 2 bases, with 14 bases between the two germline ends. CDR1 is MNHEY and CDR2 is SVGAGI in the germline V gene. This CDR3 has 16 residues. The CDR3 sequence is CASSYSFSGGTYEQYF. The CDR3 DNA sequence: TGTGCCAGCAGTTACTCGTTTTCAGGGGGGACCTACGAGCAGTACTTC.

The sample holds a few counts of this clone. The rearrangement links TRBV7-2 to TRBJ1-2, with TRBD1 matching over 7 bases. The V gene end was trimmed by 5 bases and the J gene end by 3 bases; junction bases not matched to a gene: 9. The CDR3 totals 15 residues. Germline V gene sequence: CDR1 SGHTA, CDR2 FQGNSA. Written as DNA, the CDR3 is TGTGCCAGCAGCGTTAGCCCCGGGACAGACTATGGCTACACCTTC. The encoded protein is CASSVSPGTDYGYTF.

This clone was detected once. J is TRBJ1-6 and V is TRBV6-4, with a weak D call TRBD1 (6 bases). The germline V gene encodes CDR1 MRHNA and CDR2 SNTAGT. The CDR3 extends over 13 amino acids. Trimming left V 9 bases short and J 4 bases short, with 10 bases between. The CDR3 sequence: CASRQEYNSPLHF. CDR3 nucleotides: TGTGCCAGTCGACAGGAGTATAATTCACCCCTCCACTTT.

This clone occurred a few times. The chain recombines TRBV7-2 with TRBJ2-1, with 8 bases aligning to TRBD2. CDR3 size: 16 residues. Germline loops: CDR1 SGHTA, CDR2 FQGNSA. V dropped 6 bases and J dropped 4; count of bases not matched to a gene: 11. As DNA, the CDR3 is TGTGCCAGCAGTTATCAAAGCGGGAGAAGGTACAATGAGCAGTTCTTC. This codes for CASSYQSGRRYNEQFF.

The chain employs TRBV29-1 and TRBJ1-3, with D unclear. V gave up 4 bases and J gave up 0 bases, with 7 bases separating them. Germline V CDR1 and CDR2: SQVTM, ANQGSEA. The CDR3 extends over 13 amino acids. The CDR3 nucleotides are TGCAGCGTTGCGGTCACCTCTGGAAACACCATATATTTT. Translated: CSVAVTSGNTIYF.

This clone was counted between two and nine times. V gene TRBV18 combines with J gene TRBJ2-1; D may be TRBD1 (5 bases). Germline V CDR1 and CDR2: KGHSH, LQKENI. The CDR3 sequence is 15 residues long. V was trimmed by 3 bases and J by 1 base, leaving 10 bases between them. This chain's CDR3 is CASSPDIASYNEQFF. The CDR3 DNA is TGTGCCAGCTCACCGGACATTGCTTCCTACAATGAGCAGTTCTTC.

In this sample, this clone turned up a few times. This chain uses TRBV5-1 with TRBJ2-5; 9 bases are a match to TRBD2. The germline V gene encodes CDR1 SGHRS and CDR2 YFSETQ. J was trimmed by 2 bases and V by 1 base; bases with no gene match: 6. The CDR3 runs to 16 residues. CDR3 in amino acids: CASSLSPSGGQETQYF. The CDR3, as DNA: TGCGCCAGCAGCTTGAGCCCAAGCGGGGGGCAAGAGACCCAGTACTTC.

Here the CDR3 reads CASSEVGGLSNQPQHF. In nucleotides, the CDR3 is TGTGCCAGCAGTGAAGTTGGAGGGCTTAGCAATCAGCCCCAGCATTTT. V and J are TRBV6-1 and TRBJ1-5; D remains ambiguous. Germline-derived CDR1 and CDR2 are MNHNS and SASEGT. Trimming shortened V by 1 base and J by 0 bases, and 10 bases separated the two germline ends. The CDR3 is 16 residues long.

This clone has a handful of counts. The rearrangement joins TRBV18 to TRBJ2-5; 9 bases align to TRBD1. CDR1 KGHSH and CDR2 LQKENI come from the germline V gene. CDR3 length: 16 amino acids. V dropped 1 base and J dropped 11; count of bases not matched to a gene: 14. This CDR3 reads CASSPRVSDRGLQQYF. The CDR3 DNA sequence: TGTGCCAGCTCACCACGGGTCTCGGACAGGGGACTCCAACAGTACTTC.